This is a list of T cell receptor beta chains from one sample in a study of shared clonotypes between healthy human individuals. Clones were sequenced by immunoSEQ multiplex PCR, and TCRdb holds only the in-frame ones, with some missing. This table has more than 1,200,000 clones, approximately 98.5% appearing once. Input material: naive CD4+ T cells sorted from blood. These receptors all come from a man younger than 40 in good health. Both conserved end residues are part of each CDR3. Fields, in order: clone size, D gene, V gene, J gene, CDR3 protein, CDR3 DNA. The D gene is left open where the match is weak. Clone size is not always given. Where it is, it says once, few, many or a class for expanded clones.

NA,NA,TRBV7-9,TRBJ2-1,CASSLVRISYNEQFF,TGTGCCAGCAGCTTAGTCCGCATCTCCTACAATGAGCAGTTCTTC
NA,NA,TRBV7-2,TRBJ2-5,CASSLERGGGTQYF,TGTGCCAGCAGCTTAGAACGGGGTGGAGGGACCCAGTACTTC
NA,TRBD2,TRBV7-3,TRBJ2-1,CASSLMGGQDEQFF,TGTGCCAGCAGCTTAATGGGAGGGCAGGATGAGCAGTTCTTC
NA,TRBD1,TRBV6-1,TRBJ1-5,CASSEALRWDRNNQPQHF,TGTGCCAGCAGTGAAGCGCTTCGATGGGACAGGAACAATCAGCCCCAGCATTTT
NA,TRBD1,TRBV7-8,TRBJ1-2,CASSLAAGGQGGYTF,TGTGCCAGCAGCTTAGCGGCAGGGGGGCAGGGTGGCTACACCTTC
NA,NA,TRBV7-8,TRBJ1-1,CASSLWLGQMNTEAFF,TGTGCCAGCAGCTTATGGCTCGGACAGATGAACACTGAAGCTTTCTTT
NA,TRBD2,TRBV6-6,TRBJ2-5,CASSYGLAGGETQYF,TGTGCCAGCAGTTACGGACTAGCGGGGGGAGAGACCCAGTACTTC
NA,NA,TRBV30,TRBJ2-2,CAWKGPFQYTGELFF,TGTGCCTGGAAGGGGCCATTTCAGTACACCGGGGAGCTGTTTTTT
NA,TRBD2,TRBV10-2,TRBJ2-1,CASSNGLASGNEQFF,TGCGCCAGCAGCAACGGGTTGGCTAGCGGGAATGAGCAGTTCTTC
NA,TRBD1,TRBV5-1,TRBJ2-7,CASSLDRAGYEQYF,TGCGCCAGCAGCTTAGACAGGGCTGGATACGAGCAGTACTTC
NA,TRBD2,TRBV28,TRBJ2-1,CASSPDGGGYNEQFF,TGTGCCAGCAGTCCGGATGGGGGAGGGTACAATGAGCAGTTCTTC
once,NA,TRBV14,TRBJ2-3,CASSQRPVSRFSTDTQYF,TGTGCCAGCAGTCAACGCCCTGTATCGCGGTTCTCCACAGATACGCAGTATTTT
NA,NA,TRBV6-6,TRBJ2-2,CASSYSSPRVTGELFF,TGTGCCAGCAGTTACTCGTCCCCTAGGGTCACCGGGGAGCTGTTTTTT
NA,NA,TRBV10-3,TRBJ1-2,CAISESRTGNNYGYTF,TGTGCCATCAGTGAGTCAAGAACAGGGAATAACTATGGCTACACCTTC
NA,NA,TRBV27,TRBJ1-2,CASSGHTGPQHDNYGYTF,TGTGCCAGCAGCGGGCATACAGGGCCTCAACACGATAACTATGGCTACACCTTC
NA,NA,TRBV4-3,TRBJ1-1,CASSHGGAGLNTEAFF,TGCGCCAGCAGTCACGGGGGGGCCGGTTTGAACACTGAAGCTTTCTTT
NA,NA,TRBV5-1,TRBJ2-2,CASSFGLDNTGELFF,TGCGCCAGCAGCTTCGGACTGGATAACACCGGGGAGCTGTTTTTT
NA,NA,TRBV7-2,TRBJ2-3,CASSLSLGRADTQYF,TGTGCCAGCAGCTTATCACTAGGTCGAGCAGATACGCAGTATTTT
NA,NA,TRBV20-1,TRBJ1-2,CSAKTVYGYTF,TGCAGTGCTAAAACAGTTTATGGCTACACCTTC
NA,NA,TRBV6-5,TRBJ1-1,CASSPRGGGAEAFF,TGTGCCAGCAGCCCGAGGGGGGGCGGGGCTGAAGCTTTCTTT
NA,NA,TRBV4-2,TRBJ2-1,CASSHGRHTEQFF,TGTGCCAGCAGCCACGGACGTCACACTGAGCAGTTCTTC
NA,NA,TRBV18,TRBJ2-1,CASSPPVPSKDNEQFF,TGTGCCAGCTCACCACCGGTACCCAGTAAGGACAATGAGCAGTTCTTC
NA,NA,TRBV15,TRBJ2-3,CATSRSTDTQYF,TGTGCCACCAGCAGATCCACAGATACGCAGTATTTT
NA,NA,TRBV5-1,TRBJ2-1,CASSFFPGNEQFF,TGCGCCAGCAGCTTCTTTCCCGGCAATGAGCAGTTCTTC
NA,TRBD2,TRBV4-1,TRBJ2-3,CASSQKPWTSGGTDTQYF,TGCGCCAGCAGCCAAAAGCCTTGGACTAGCGGAGGCACAGATACGCAGTATTTT
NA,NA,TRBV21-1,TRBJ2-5,CASSKEPGATQYF,TGTGCCAGCAGCAAAGAACCCGGCGCGACCCAGTACTTC
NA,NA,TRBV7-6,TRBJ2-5,CASSLFEGLQETQYF,TGTGCCAGCAGCTTATTTGAGGGGCTCCAAGAGACCCAGTACTTC
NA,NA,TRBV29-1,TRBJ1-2,CSVVPLAPNYGYTF,TGCAGCGTTGTCCCGTTGGCACCTAACTATGGCTACACCTTC
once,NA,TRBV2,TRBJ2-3,CASSEGGYRVLSDTQYF,TGTGCCAGCAGTGAAGGGGGATACAGGGTTTTGTCAGATACGCAGTATTTT
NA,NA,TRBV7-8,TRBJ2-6,CASSLALADGANVLTF,TGTGCCAGCAGCTTAGCCCTAGCTGATGGGGCCAACGTCCTGACTTTC
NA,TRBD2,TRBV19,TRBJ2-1,CASSAGLAGDSEQFF,TGTGCCAGTAGTGCGGGACTAGCGGGAGATAGTGAGCAGTTCTTC
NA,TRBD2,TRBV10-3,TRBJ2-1,CAISELAGVYNEQFF,TGTGCCATCAGTGAGCTAGCGGGAGTGTACAATGAGCAGTTCTTC
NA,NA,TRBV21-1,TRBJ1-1,CASSNSMYGTEAFF,TGTGCCAGCAGCAATTCGATGTACGGCACTGAAGCTTTCTTT
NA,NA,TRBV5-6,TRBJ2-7,CASSFRLDPYEQYF,TGTGCCAGCAGCTTTCGCCTGGATCCCTACGAGCAGTACTTC
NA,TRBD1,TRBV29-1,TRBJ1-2,CSVGLGGVGGYTF,TGCAGCGTTGGTTTAGGGGGCGTTGGCGGCTACACCTTC
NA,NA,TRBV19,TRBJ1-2,CASTPLLGDLGYTF,TGTGCCAGTACCCCTTTGCTTGGGGACCTTGGCTACACCTTC
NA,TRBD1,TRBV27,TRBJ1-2,CASSFTEGAPGYTF,TGTGCCAGCAGTTTCACCGAGGGGGCGCCTGGCTACACCTTC
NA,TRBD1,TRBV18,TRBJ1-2,CASQILDRGEDGYTF,TGTGCCAGCCAGATTTTAGACAGGGGAGAGGACGGCTACACCTTC
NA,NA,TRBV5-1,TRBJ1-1,CASSAETANTEAFF,TGCGCCAGCAGCGCGGAGACAGCTAACACTGAAGCTTTCTTT
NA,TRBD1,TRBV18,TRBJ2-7,CASSLPGQGAYEQYF,TGTGCCAGCTCACTTCCGGGACAGGGGGCCTACGAGCAGTACTTC
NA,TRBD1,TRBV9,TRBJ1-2,CASSVTGNEDYGYTF,TGTGCCAGCAGCGTGACAGGGAATGAAGACTATGGCTACACCTTC